In this sample, the clone carrying this T cell receptor beta chain turned up a few times. The source of the sample is a study of blood T cell repertoires in COVID-19. Study background: The analysed material was cDNA or gDNA that came from T cells, B-cell-depleted T cells, or PBMCs.

V was shortened by 0 bases and J by 3 bases, with 9 bases between the two germline ends. This CDR3 is 15 amino acids long. Germline V lookup: CDR1 LGHNA, CDR2 YNFKEQ. In the source study's methods: How many nucleated cells were present was estimated from reference gene primer amplification. TCRdb's copy holds only in-frame clones and misses some; the assay was immunoSEQ multiplex PCR. V and J calls and clone size come straight from that table; D and trimming were deduced from the DNA. The data contain about 230,000 clones, over 80% of them seen just once; the ten biggest clones take up roughly 1.3%. Patients at the Seattle site were enrolled during active infection and followed longitudinally.

Sequencing input: peripheral blood. This TCR was recovered from a woman aged 25 to 39 with COVID-19, enrolled during active disease. The rearrangement uses TRBV4-2 and TRBJ1-5, with D hard to call. In nucleotides, the CDR3 is TGTGCCAGCAGCCAAGAAGAGGGTTACAATCAGCCCCAGCATTTT. Its protein product is CASSQEEGYNQPQHF.